One sample yielded the 15 T cell receptor beta chains listed below, sequenced in a study of blood T cell repertoires in COVID-19. Profiled with immunoSEQ multiplex PCR; TCRdb holds only in-frame clones, not every one. Among approximately 500,000 clones listed, 75% to 90% were seen once. Sequencing was performed on peripheral blood. Every receptor here comes from a human donor in a cohort sampled during active COVID-19.

This clone was seen once. The J gene is TRBJ1-2, the V gene TRBV19; D unclear. The CDR3 has 14 residues. Trimming removed 0 bases from V and 8 bases from J, with 13 bases in between. Germline CDR1 and CDR2: LNHDA and SQIVND (reference sequence). The CDR3 bases are TGTGCCAGTAGTATAGAAGAGAGGAGCGGAGGCTACACCTTC. This codes for CASSIEERSGGYTF.

The genes are TRBV12-3 or TRBV12-4 and TRBJ2-5, with D possibly TRBD1 on 5 matching bases. The CDR3 contains 13 residues. Trimming removed 1 base at V and 3 bases at J, with 6 bases between. Here the CDR3 DNA reads TGTGCCAGCAGTTTAGGACAGAAAGAGACCCAGTACTTC. Its translation: CASSLGQKETQYF.

The chain carries TRBV5-1 and TRBJ2-5, with D tentatively TRBD1 (5 bases). Germline V gene lookup returns CDR1 SGHRS and CDR2 YFSETQ. Trimming left V 6 bases short and J 2 bases short, with 14 bases between. This CDR3 comprises 14 residues. CDR3 protein: CASKGLGVQETQYF. The CDR3 region has the DNA TGCGCCAGCAAGGGGCTAGGAGTTCAAGAGACCCAGTACTTC.

This chain joins TRBV4-1 and TRBJ2-3; TRBD2 aligns across 9 bases. J gave up 6 bases and V 0 bases, and 13 bases lay outside the gene matches. The CDR3 is made up of 18 amino acids. The germline gives CDR1 MGHRA, CDR2 YSYEKL. In DNA, the CDR3 is TGCGCCAGCAGCCAAGAGCCTTCGCGGGGGGGACTAATGGATACGCAGTATTTT. This codes for CASSQEPSRGGLMDTQYF.

The count of this clone is one. This chain uses TRBV9 with TRBJ2-3, with TRBD2 matching over 7 bases. The V gene end was trimmed by 3 bases and the J gene end by 2 bases; junction bases not matched to a gene: 12. CDR1 and CDR2 (germline): SGDLS, YYNGEE. CDR3 length: 17 amino acids. This chain's CDR3 is CASSGWAGARITDTQYF. Written as DNA, the CDR3 is TGTGCCAGCAGCGGGTGGGCGGGAGCTAGAATCACAGATACGCAGTATTTT.

The V and J genes are TRBV14 and TRBJ2-5; D uncertain. CDR1 and CDR2 from the germline V gene are SGHDN and FVKESK. The CDR3 is 14 amino acids. V was trimmed by 1 base and J by 3 bases, leaving 9 bases between them. The CDR3 coding sequence is TGTGCCAGCAGCCAAGTTAACAGAGAAGAGACCCAGTACTTC. It is translated as CASSQVNREETQYF.

This chain joins TRBV11-2 and TRBJ1-1, with 9 bases identical to TRBD1. The length of the CDR3 is 18 residues. V gave up 8 bases and J gave up 3 bases; unmatched junction bases: 19. The germline gives CDR1 SGHAT, CDR2 FQNNGV. CDR3 coding DNA: TGTGCCAGCGTACTGCTCTCCCGGGACAGGGACTGGGACACTGAAGCTTTCTTT. Translated: CASVLLSRDRDWDTEAFF.

The chain joins TRBV5-1 to TRBJ2-2; 7 bases map to TRBD1. Losses at the gene ends were 5 bases for V and 1 base for J; bases not matched to a gene: 5. Germline V gene lookup returns CDR1 SGHRS and CDR2 YFSETQ. The CDR3 is made up of 15 amino acids. For the CDR3, the DNA is TGCGCCAGCAGGGTAGGACAGGTGAACACCGGGGAGCTGTTTTTT. Protein sequence: CASRVGQVNTGELFF.

The chain carries TRBV28 and TRBJ1-1; TRBD1 matches 10 bases. The CDR3 covers 16 residues. Looked up from germline, CDR1 is MDHEN and CDR2 is SYDVKM. Trimming removed 4 bases from V and 5 bases from J; junction bases left unmatched: 10. The CDR3 loop is CASSSDGTGEKTEAFF. The CDR3 DNA follows: TGTGCCAGCAGTTCTGATGGGACAGGGGAAAAGACTGAAGCTTTCTTT.

As to this clone: Additional DNA sequences in this sample encode the identical CDR3. CDR3 sequence: CASSFDSANTGELFF. The CDR3, as DNA: TGCGCCAGCAGCTTTGACAGTGCGAACACCGGGGAGCTGTTTTTT. The chain couples TRBV5-1 to TRBJ2-2; TRBD1 is a possible D gene (5 bases). Deletions cut 2 bases from V and 0 bases from J, with 8 bases between. Germline assignment: CDR1 SGHRS and CDR2 YFSETQ. The CDR3 is made up of 15 amino acids.

The rearrangement links TRBV19 to TRBJ2-2; possible D gene TRBD2, 6 bases. This CDR3 is 16 amino acids long. The germline gives CDR1 LNHDA, CDR2 SQIVND (reference sequence). V shed 4 bases and J shed 2 bases, with 14 bases lying between them. CDR3 nucleotide sequence: TGTGCCAGTAGTAGGTCCGGGAGTCTAAACACCGGGGAGCTGTTTTTT. It encodes CASSRSGSLNTGELFF.

The J gene is TRBJ2-1, the V gene TRBV19, with a possible D match to TRBD1 (5 bases). Trimming shortened V by 3 bases and J by 5 bases, and 14 bases separated the two germline ends. This CDR3 contains 15 residues. Per germline, CDR1 LNHDA and CDR2 SQIVND (reference sequence). The CDR3 coding sequence is TGTGCCAGTAGTATTGGGGTGGACACTAACAATGAGCAGTTCTTC. Protein product: CASSIGVDTNNEQFF.

The chain couples TRBV4-3 to TRBJ2-1; 10 nucleotides agree with TRBD1. CDR1 is LGHNA, CDR2 YSLEER, per germline. V trimming: 5 bases; J trimming: 8 bases; junction bases outside the gene matches: 6. This CDR3 is built from 14 residues. CDR3 coding DNA: TGCGCCAGCAGCACCCGACAGGGGGCCGATGAGCAGTTCTTC. This codes for CASSTRQGADEQFF.

This clone was recorded at least ten times. The V gene is TRBV7-9, the J gene TRBJ1-6, with D unresolved. Trimming took 1 base from V and 11 from J, leaving 9 bases between them. The CDR3 loop spans 13 amino acids. The germline V gene encodes CDR1 SEHNR and CDR2 FQNEAQ (reference sequence). The DNA for the CDR3 is TGTGCCAGCAGCTTAGGGGCAGGCACACCCCTCCACTTT. Its protein is CASSLGAGTPLHF.

This clone is a singleton in its sample. The chain combines TRBV19 with TRBJ2-6, with D uncertain. CDR1 and CDR2 from the germline V gene are LNHDA and SQIVND (reference sequence). The V end was cut by 7 bases, the J end by 2 bases, with 9 bases between. The length of the CDR3 is 14 residues. CDR3 residues: CASTTGTGANVLTF. DNA for the CDR3: TGTGCCAGTACGACGGGTACTGGGGCCAACGTCCTGACTTTC.